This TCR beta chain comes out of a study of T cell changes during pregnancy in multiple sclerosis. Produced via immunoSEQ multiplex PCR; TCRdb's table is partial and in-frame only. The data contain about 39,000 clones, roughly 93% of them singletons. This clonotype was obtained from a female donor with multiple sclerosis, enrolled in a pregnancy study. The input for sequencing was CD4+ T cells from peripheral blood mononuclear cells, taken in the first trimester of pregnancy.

The CDR3 protein is CASSRTSGHTDTQYF. CDR3 in DNA: TGTGCCAGCAGCCGGACTAGCGGCCACACAGATACGCAGTATTTT. The rearrangement uses TRBV6-1 and TRBJ2-3; 10 bases are a match to TRBD2. This CDR3 has 15 residues. Trimming at V came to 6 bases and at J to 2 bases, leaving 5 bases not matched to a gene. Germline V lookup: CDR1 MNHNS, CDR2 SASEGT.